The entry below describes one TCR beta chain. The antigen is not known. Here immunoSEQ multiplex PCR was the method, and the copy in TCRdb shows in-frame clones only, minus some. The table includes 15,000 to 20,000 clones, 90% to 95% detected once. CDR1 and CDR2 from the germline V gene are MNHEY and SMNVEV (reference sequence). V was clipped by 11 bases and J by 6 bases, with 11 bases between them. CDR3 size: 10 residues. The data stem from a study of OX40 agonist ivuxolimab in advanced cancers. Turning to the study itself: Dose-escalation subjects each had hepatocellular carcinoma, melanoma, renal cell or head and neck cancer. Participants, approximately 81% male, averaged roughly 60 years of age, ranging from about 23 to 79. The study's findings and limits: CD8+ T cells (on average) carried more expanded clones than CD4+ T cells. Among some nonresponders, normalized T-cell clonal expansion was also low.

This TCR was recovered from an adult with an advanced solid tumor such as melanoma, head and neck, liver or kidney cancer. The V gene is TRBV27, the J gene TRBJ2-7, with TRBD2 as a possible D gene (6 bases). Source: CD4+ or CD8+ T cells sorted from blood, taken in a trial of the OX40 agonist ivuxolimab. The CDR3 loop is CAAGGVEQYF. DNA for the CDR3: TGTGCCGCCGGGGGTGTCGAGCAGTACTTC.